The 30 T cell receptor beta chains given below trace back to one sample, sequenced in a study of vaccination effects on CD4 cells after COVID-19. Generated by immunoSEQ multiplex PCR, the TCRdb table keeps only in-frame clones and is missing some. The data contain 67,000 or so clones, roughly 70% of them singletons. These receptors' antigens are unknown. Viral peptide pools were used in the ViraFEST assay to expand antigen-specific CD4+ T cells, and sequencing came afterward. A roughly ten-day culture period preceded the isolation of CD4+ T cells. Among the vaccine recipients, none had a prior SARS-CoV-2 infection, and nucleocapsid antibodies were negative. This sample comprised CD4+ T cells from PBMCs cultured with HCoV-OC43 spike peptides, obtained before COVID-19 vaccination. The subset denotes: HCoV-OC43 spike overlapping peptide pool stimulation. All receptors derive from a human donor who received a COVID-19 vaccine.

This sequence joins TRBV3-1 (or the pseudogene TRBV3-2) and TRBJ1-2, with 8 bases identical to TRBD1. Germline loops: CDR1 LGHDT, CDR2 YNNKEL (reference sequence). V shed 0 bases and J 4 bases; nucleotides not matched to a gene: 4. CDR3 size: 15 residues. CDR3 DNA: TGTGCCAGCAGCCAAGATTTTACAGGGGGCTATGGCTACACCTTC. This sequence encodes CASSQDFTGGYGYTF.

V gene TRBV2 combines with J gene TRBJ2-7; D uncertain. The CDR3 has 14 residues. The ends were cut back, 8 bases at V and 4 bases at J, with 18 bases in the middle. CDR1 and CDR2 from the germline V gene are SNHLY and FYNNEI. The CDR3 here is CASGVRIRGYEQYV. The CDR3 coding sequence is TGTGCCAGCGGTGTCCGAATTCGCGGTTACGAGCAGTACGTC.

This clone was seen a handful of times. V is TRBV6-5 and J is TRBJ2-3; the D is unclear. Trimming cost V 6 bases and J 4 bases, with 8 bases left between them. This CDR3 is built from 12 residues. Germline assignment: CDR1 MNHEY and CDR2 SVGAGI. The CDR3: CASRKGSDTQYF. The CDR3 DNA sequence: TGTGCCAGCAGAAAGGGCTCAGATACGCAGTATTTT.

The V gene is TRBV19, the J gene TRBJ2-6; D remains ambiguous. From germline, CDR1 is LNHDA and CDR2 SQIVND (reference sequence). This CDR3 contains 17 residues. The V and J ends lost 8 bases and 0 bases respectively, with 17 bases between them. CDR3 amino acids: CASHRRSSTSGANVLTF. CDR3 bases: TGTGCCAGTCATCGTCGGTCAAGCACCTCTGGGGCCAACGTCCTGACTTTC.

The chain combines TRBV5-8 with TRBJ1-1; 8 bases agree with TRBD1. The CDR3 covers 15 residues. The V gene end was trimmed by 4 bases and the J gene end by 7 bases; junction bases not matched to a gene: 12. Germline V CDR1 and CDR2: SGHTS, YDEGEE. Written as DNA, the CDR3 is TGTGCCAGCAGCCTTGGACAGGGTCGGATGGATGAAGCTTTCTTT. It is translated as CASSLGQGRMDEAFF. Full variable domain (outside the CDR3, taken from reference TRBV5-8 and TRBJ1-1): EAGVTQSPTHLIKTRGQQATLRCSPISGHTSVYWYQQALGLGLQFLLWYDEGEERNRGNFPPRFSGRQFPNYSSELNVNALELEDSALYLCASSLGQGRMDEAFFGQGTRLTVV.

This chain links TRBV5-1 with TRBJ2-6; no clear D. Germline assignment: CDR1 SGHRS and CDR2 YFSETQ. Between the trimmed V and J ends, which lost 1 base and 0 bases, there was a span of 26 bases. The CDR3 loop spans 22 amino acids. The CDR3 reads CASSLTFIVESRLLSGANVLTF. CDR3 in DNA: TGCGCCAGCAGCTTGACCTTTATTGTGGAATCTCGCCTCCTCTCTGGGGCCAACGTCCTGACTTTC.

This clone was detected a few times. This sequence joins TRBV3-1 (or the pseudogene TRBV3-2) and TRBJ2-2; 8 bases agree with TRBD1. In germline, CDR1 is LGHDT, CDR2 YNNKEL (reference sequence). The V and J ends lost 1 base and 6 bases, in that order; junction bases with no gene match: 13. The CDR3 contains 18 residues. The CDR3 reads CASSQVASRTGLPGELFF. For the CDR3, the DNA is TGTGCCAGCAGCCAAGTCGCGTCAAGGACAGGGCTCCCCGGGGAGCTGTTTTTT.

The chain couples TRBV18 to TRBJ2-3; 8 positions agree with TRBD1. The V segment lost 3 bases and the J segment 0 bases; nucleotides outside the gene matches: 14. From germline, CDR1 is KGHSH and CDR2 LQKENI. The CDR3 contains 19 residues. In nucleotides, the CDR3 is TGTGCCAGCTCACCTTTGGACAGGGTATCAATAAGTAGCACAGATACGCAGTATTTT. Its translation: CASSPLDRVSISSTDTQYF.

The V call is TRBV19, the J call TRBJ1-5; 7 bases line up with TRBD1. J lost 0 bases, V lost 4 bases, and 12 bases had no gene match. Germline V gene sequence: CDR1 LNHDA, CDR2 SQIVND (reference sequence). This CDR3 is built from 18 residues. The CDR3 reads CASSTSPRGTDSNQPQHF. The CDR3 DNA follows: TGTGCCAGTAGTACCTCGCCCAGAGGGACAGATAGCAATCAGCCCCAGCATTTT.

The V gene is TRBV2, the J gene TRBJ1-3; the D is unclear. CDR1 and CDR2 (germline): SNHLY, FYNNEI. This CDR3 region has 16 residues. Trimming pared 7 bases from V and 0 bases from J, leaving 16 bases between. DNA for the CDR3: TGTGCCAGCAAGCAGAACTCCGGCGGCTCTGGAAACACCATATATTTT. Protein sequence: CASKQNSGGSGNTIYF.

V is TRBV19 and J is TRBJ2-1; 7 bases are a match to TRBD2. CDR3 length: 14 amino acids. The V gene's germline CDR1 is LNHDA and CDR2 SQIVND (reference sequence). V shed 4 bases and J 0 bases; nucleotides not matched to a gene: 0. The CDR3 region has the DNA TGTGCCAGTAGTAGGGGGGGCTCCTACAATGAGCAGTTCTTC. The encoded protein is CASSRGGSYNEQFF.

The chain employs TRBV19 and TRBJ2-2, with no clear D. Germline V lookup: CDR1 LNHDA, CDR2 SQIVND (reference sequence). This CDR3 region has 13 residues. The V and J ends lost 3 bases and 7 bases respectively, with 9 bases between them. CDR3 bases: TGTGCCAGTAGTATGGGCTCCTTCGGGGAGCTGTTTTTT. Amino acid sequence: CASSMGSFGELFF.

The rearrangement joins TRBV15 to TRBJ1-3; the D gene is possibly TRBD1 (5 bases). Germline lookup yields CDR1 LNHNV and CDR2 YYDKDF (reference sequence). V dropped 1 base and J dropped 1 base, with 23 bases sitting between them. The CDR3 loop spans 20 amino acids. DNA of the CDR3: TGTGCCACCAGCAGAGTATCGGTAGTTTGGGGGGTTCGGTCTGGAAACACCATATATTTT. It yields the protein CATSRVSVVWGVRSGNTIYF.

The V and J genes are TRBV4-2 and TRBJ2-1; 11 bases are shared with TRBD2. The CDR3 is 18 residues long. From germline, CDR1 is LGHNA and CDR2 YNFKEQ. Trimming cost V 4 bases and J 8 bases; bases outside gene matches: 16. The CDR3 DNA follows: TGTGCCAGCAGCCCCAAGGACCATAGCGGGGGGGCGTTCGATGAGCAGTTCTTC. Translated, it gives CASSPKDHSGGAFDEQFF.

This chain joins TRBV9 and TRBJ2-2; 9 nucleotides match TRBD2. V lost 5 bases, J lost 4 bases, and 6 bases stayed unmatched. The CDR3 has 15 amino acids. Germline V gene lookup returns CDR1 SGDLS and CDR2 YYNGEE. CDR3 protein: CASSLAGGPTGELFF. In DNA, the CDR3 is TGTGCCAGCAGTTTGGCGGGGGGGCCCACCGGGGAGCTGTTTTTT.

CDR3 DNA: TGTGCCTGGAGTCGAGCGTGGGGAGGTCAGCCCCAGCATTTT. Its protein is CAWSRAWGGQPQHF. The V and J genes are TRBV30 and TRBJ1-5; D is undetermined. Trimming left V 2 bases short and J 6 bases short, with 14 bases between. The CDR3 loop spans 14 amino acids. Germline V lookup: CDR1 GTSNPN, CDR2 SVGIG (reference sequence).

This sequence joins TRBV9 and TRBJ2-5; 9 bases agree with TRBD1. This CDR3 contains 16 residues. J was trimmed by 5 bases and V by 3 bases; bases with no gene match: 11. The germline V gene has CDR1 SGDLS and CDR2 YYNGEE. This CDR3 reads CASSALLDRGRETQYF. DNA of the CDR3: TGTGCCAGCAGCGCCTTACTGGACAGGGGACGGGAGACCCAGTACTTC.

This clone was found a few times. V is TRBV19 and J is TRBJ1-5; D gene uncertain. The germline V gene encodes CDR1 LNHDA and CDR2 SQIVND (reference sequence). The CDR3 extends over 15 amino acids. V was pared by 3 bases and J by 7 bases, with 16 bases between. CDR3 sequence: CASSIGPWAGQPQHF. CDR3 DNA sequence: TGTGCCAGTAGTATCGGGCCTTGGGCGGGCCAGCCCCAGCATTTT.

This clone was seen a single time. The chain joins TRBV29-1 to TRBJ2-5; D gene uncertain. CDR3 length: 13 residues. V shed 7 bases and J shed 0 bases, with 12 bases lying between them. CDR1 SQVTM and CDR2 ANQGSEA come from the germline V gene. This CDR3 is CSAHSGDQETQYF. The CDR3 bases are TGCAGCGCCCACTCAGGAGACCAAGAGACCCAGTACTTC.

The chain recombines TRBV9 with TRBJ2-1; tentatively, D is TRBD2 (6 bases). Trimming removed 2 bases from V and 4 bases from J, with 13 bases in between. This CDR3 has 15 residues. Germline lookup yields CDR1 SGDLS and CDR2 YYNGEE. The CDR3: CASSVEGIRYNEQFF. The CDR3 DNA sequence: TGTGCCAGCAGCGTGGAGGGTATAAGGTACAATGAGCAGTTCTTC.

This clone was counted between two and nine times. The chain employs TRBV6-2 or TRBV6-3 and TRBJ2-7; D may correspond to TRBD1 or TRBD2 (5 bases each). Trimming pared 0 bases from V and 0 bases from J, leaving 15 bases between. The germline V gene has CDR1 MNHEY and CDR2 SVGEGT. This CDR3 has 17 amino acids. CDR3 sequence reads: CASSYSLGTASSYEQYV. The CDR3 region has the DNA TGTGCCAGCAGTTACTCGTTAGGGACGGCGAGCTCCTACGAGCAGTACGTC.

V and J are TRBV15 and TRBJ2-7, with D unresolved. Germline values: CDR1 LNHNV, CDR2 YYDKDF (reference sequence). CDR3 length equals 13 residues. Trimming removed 0 bases from V and 4 bases from J, with 7 bases in between. This chain's CDR3 is CATSRESEYEQYV. Written as DNA, the CDR3 is TGTGCCACCAGCAGAGAGTCAGAATACGAGCAGTACGTC.

V and J are TRBV18 and TRBJ1-2; D is unresolved. The germline gives CDR1 KGHSH, CDR2 LQKENI. There are 12 residues in the CDR3. Trimming stripped 8 bases from V and 1 base from J, with 8 bases between. This CDR3 reads CASRNSNYGYTF. The CDR3 DNA reads TGTGCCAGCCGAAATAGTAACTATGGCTACACCTTC.

The rearrangement uses TRBV14 and TRBJ1-2; the match to TRBD1 covers 8 bases. The CDR3 loop spans 17 amino acids. CDR1 and CDR2 from the germline V gene are SGHDN and FVKESK. The J segment lost 0 bases and the V segment lost 6 bases, leaving 12 bases of the junction unmatched. The CDR3 sequence is CASRQTGTGPTNYGYTF. The CDR3 nucleotides are TGTGCCAGCAGGCAAACCGGGACAGGTCCGACTAACTATGGCTACACCTTC.

The rearrangement links TRBV7-2 to TRBJ1-5; D ambiguous. Germline CDR1 and CDR2: SGHTA and FQGNSA. Trimming took off 2 bases at V and 0 bases at J, with 8 bases between the two ends. The CDR3 is 15 residues long. CDR3 amino acids: CASSLRWSSNQPQHF. The CDR3 bases are TGTGCCAGCAGCTTAAGGTGGTCTAGCAATCAGCCCCAGCATTTT.

The rearrangement joins TRBV7-2 to TRBJ2-3; 13 nucleotides align to TRBD2. Germline trimming cut 5 bases from V and 4 bases from J; bases unmatched to any gene: 6. Germline CDR1 and CDR2: SGHTA and FQGNSA. The CDR3 contains 16 residues. CDR3 sequence: CASSATSGGAADTQYF. The CDR3 coding sequence is TGTGCCAGCAGCGCTACTAGCGGGGGGGCAGCAGATACGCAGTATTTT.

This rearrangement joins TRBV5-1 to TRBJ1-2, with 7 bases identical to TRBD1. V shed 4 bases and J 9 bases; nucleotides not matched to a gene: 3. The CDR3 has 11 amino acids. From germline, CDR1 is SGHRS and CDR2 YFSETQ. The CDR3 region has the DNA TGCGCCAGCAGCGGGGGACAGAGCTACACCTTC. As protein: CASSGGQSYTF.

This clone was counted a few times. This chain connects TRBV7-3 to TRBJ2-2; D unclear. CDR3 size: 15 residues. V was trimmed by 8 bases and J by 2 bases, leaving 15 bases between them. Germline V lookup: CDR1 SGHTA, CDR2 FQGTGA. The CDR3 loop is CASDLNEDNTGELFF. The CDR3 coding sequence is TGTGCCAGCGATTTAAACGAAGATAACACCGGGGAGCTGTTTTTT. The complete variable domain, with remaining parts taken from reference TRBV7-3 and TRBJ2-2, reads GAGVSQTPSNKVTEKGKYVELRCDPISGHTALYWYRQSLGQGPEFLIYFQGTGAADDSGLPNDRFFAVRPEGSVSTLKIQRTERGDSAVYLCASDLNEDNTGELFFGEGSRLTVL.

The chain links TRBV4-3 to TRBJ2-3; D gene unclear. Germline CDR1 LGHNA, CDR2 YSLEER. The CDR3 runs 17 residues. V lost 1 base to trimming and J lost 0 bases, with 14 bases between them. CDR3 in DNA: TGCGCCAGCAGCCAAGCTCGTTTCTCCAGTAGCACAGATACGCAGTATTTT. Residues: CASSQARFSSSTDTQYF.

The rearrangement links TRBV27 to TRBJ2-3, with D perhaps matching TRBD1 (6 bases). CDR3 size: 14 residues. Germline V lookup: CDR1 MNHEY, CDR2 SMNVEV (reference sequence). V was cut by 7 bases and J by 2 bases, with 13 bases left in between. The DNA of the CDR3 is TGTGCCAGCACCCCCCAGGGGTACACAGATACGCAGTATTTT. Protein product: CASTPQGYTDTQYF.